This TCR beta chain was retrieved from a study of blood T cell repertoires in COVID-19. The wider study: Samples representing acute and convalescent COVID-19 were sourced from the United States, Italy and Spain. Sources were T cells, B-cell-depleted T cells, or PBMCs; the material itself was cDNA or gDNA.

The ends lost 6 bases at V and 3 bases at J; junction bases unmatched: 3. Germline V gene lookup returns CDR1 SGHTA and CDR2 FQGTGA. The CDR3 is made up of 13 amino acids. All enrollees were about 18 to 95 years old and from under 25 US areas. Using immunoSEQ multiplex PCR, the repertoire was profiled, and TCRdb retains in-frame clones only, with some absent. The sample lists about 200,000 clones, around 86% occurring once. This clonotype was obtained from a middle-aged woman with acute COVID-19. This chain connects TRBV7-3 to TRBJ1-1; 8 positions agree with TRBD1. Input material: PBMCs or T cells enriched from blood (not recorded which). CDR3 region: CASRTTGDTEAFF. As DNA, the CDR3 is TGTGCCAGCAGGACGACAGGGGACACTGAAGCTTTCTTT.